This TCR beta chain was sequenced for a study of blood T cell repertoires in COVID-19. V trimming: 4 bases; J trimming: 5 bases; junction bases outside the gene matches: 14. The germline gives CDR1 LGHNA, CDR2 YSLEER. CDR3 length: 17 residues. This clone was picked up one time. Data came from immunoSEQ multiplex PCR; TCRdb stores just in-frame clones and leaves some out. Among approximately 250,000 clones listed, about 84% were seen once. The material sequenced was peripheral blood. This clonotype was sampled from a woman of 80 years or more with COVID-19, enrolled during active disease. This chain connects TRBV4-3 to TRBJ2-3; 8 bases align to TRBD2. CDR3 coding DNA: TGCGCCAGCAGCCCGGCGGCGGCGGGGGGAAGCGGAGATACGCAGTATTTT. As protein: CASSPAAAGGSGDTQYF.